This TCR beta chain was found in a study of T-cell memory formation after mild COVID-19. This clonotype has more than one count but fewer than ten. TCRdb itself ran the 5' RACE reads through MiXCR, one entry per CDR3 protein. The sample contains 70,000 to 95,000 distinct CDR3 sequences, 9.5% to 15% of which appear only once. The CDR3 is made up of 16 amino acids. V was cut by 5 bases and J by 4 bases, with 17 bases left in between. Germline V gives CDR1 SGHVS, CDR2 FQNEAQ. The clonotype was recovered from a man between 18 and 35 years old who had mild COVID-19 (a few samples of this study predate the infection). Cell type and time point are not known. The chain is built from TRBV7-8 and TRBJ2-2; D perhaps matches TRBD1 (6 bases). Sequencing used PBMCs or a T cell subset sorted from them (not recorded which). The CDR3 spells CASSPTGPLGTGELFF. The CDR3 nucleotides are TGTGCCAGCAGCCCAACAGGGCCCCTCGGCACCGGGGAGCTGTTTTTT. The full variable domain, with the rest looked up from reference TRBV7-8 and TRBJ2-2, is GAGVSQSPRYKVAKRGQDVALRCDPISGHVSLFWYQQALGQGPEFLTYFQNEAQLDKSGLPSDRFFAERPEGSVSTLKIQRTQQEDSAVYLCASSPTGPLGTGELFFGEGSRLTVL.